These 19 T cell receptor beta chains were sequenced from one sample in a study of shared clonotypes between healthy human individuals. Clones were read by immunoSEQ multiplex PCR, and TCRdb kept only the in-frame ones, dropping some. Of roughly 2.2 million clones in the sample, around 90% were seen once. Sequenced material: naive CD4+ T cells from PBMCs. The subset here: CD45RA+ positively selected. These receptors were taken from a man aged 18 to 29 in good health. Some clones in this sample may be carry-over from other donors' samples.

On this clone itself: Compared with germline, one end of the junction differs, possibly owing to a read error. CDR3 sequence reads: CASSPGSSRNTIYF. The CDR3 nucleotides are TGTGCCAGCAGTCCCGGGAGCTCTAGAAACACCATATATTTT. This rearrangement joins TRBV6-1 to TRBJ1-3; the D is unclear. The CDR3 loop spans 14 amino acids. The germline V gene encodes CDR1 MNHNS and CDR2 SASEGT.

The count of this clone is one. The V call is TRBV19, the J call TRBJ2-6, with 7 bases aligning to TRBD1. V gave up 7 bases and J gave up 2 bases; unmatched junction bases: 14. Per germline, CDR1 LNHDA and CDR2 SQIVND (reference sequence). The CDR3 runs 18 residues. Here the CDR3 reads CASKKGRGKAAGANVLTF. The CDR3 DNA reads as TGTGCCAGTAAAAAGGGCAGGGGGAAGGCGGCTGGGGCCAACGTCCTGACTTTC.

The chain joins TRBV11-2 to TRBJ1-1; D ambiguous. The V end lost 8 bases, the J end lost 0 bases, and 19 bases lay between the germline ends. Germline V CDR1 and CDR2: SGHAT, FQNNGV. This CDR3 has 16 amino acids. For the CDR3, the DNA is TGTGCCAGCCAAAAAGGAGCGAATGCCATGAACACTGAAGCTTTCTTT. Encoded protein: CASQKGANAMNTEAFF.

The chain couples TRBV28 to TRBJ2-2; D uncertain. The CDR3 runs to 15 residues. V gave up 7 bases and J gave up 5 bases, with 17 bases separating them. Germline CDR1 is MDHEN and CDR2 is SYDVKM. Written as DNA, the CDR3 is TGTGCCAGCATAGCAACGATAAATCGGACCGGGGAGCTGTTTTTT. This gives the protein CASIATINRTGELFF.

CDR3 loop: CASSQFSSGLTDTQYF. Here the CDR3 DNA reads TGCGCCAGCAGCCAATTTTCTAGCGGCCTCACAGATACGCAGTATTTT. V and J are TRBV4-1 and TRBJ2-3, with 7 bases identical to TRBD2. With 2 bases clipped from V and 2 bases from J, the junction kept 7 bases outside the gene matches. The V gene's germline CDR1 is MGHRA and CDR2 YSYEKL. CDR3 length equals 16 residues.

This clone was counted only a few times. The gene calls are TRBV4-1 and TRBJ1-1; D not resolved. Per germline, CDR1 MGHRA and CDR2 YSYEKL. V lost 6 bases to trimming and J lost 5 bases, with 16 bases between them. This CDR3 has 14 residues. Here the CDR3 reads CASRTPGSQTEAFF. The CDR3 DNA reads TGCGCCAGCAGAACCCCCGGGTCTCAGACTGAAGCTTTCTTT.

This clone showed up just once. The chain links TRBV7-9 to TRBJ2-1, with 11 bases identical to TRBD1. Germline CDR1 is SEHNR and CDR2 is FQNEAQ (reference sequence). The trim removed 5 bases at V and 7 bases at J, leaving 13 bases unmatched. The CDR3 length is 17 residues. The CDR3 loop reads CASSPDRGLFSGNEQFF. CDR3 in DNA: TGTGCCAGCAGCCCGGACAGGGGGCTTTTCTCGGGGAATGAGCAGTTCTTC.

V gene TRBV2 combines with J gene TRBJ2-2, with 11 bases identical to TRBD2. Germline CDR1 reads SNHLY; CDR2 reads FYNNEI. V shed 6 bases, J shed 6 bases, and the junction held 3 bases outside the gene matches. The CDR3 is made up of 14 amino acids. CDR3 in amino acids: CASRILAGAGELFF. Written as DNA, the CDR3 is TGTGCCAGCAGAATACTAGCGGGAGCCGGGGAGCTGTTTTTT.

To note about this clone: Sequence at one end of the junction differs from germline and may be a read error. The gene calls are TRBV4-3 and TRBJ1-5; D possibly corresponds to TRBD1 (5 bases). This CDR3 is 15 amino acids long. The germline V gene has CDR1 LGHNA and CDR2 YSLEER. CDR3 nucleotides: TGCGCCAGCAGCCAATACGGGGGTAGCCATCAGCCCCAGCATTTT. It yields the protein CASSQYGGSHQPQHF.

This clone was recorded once. The V gene is TRBV18, the J gene TRBJ2-1; D is undetermined. Trimming left V 2 bases short and J 2 bases short, with 7 bases between. Germline values: CDR1 KGHSH, CDR2 LQKENI. The CDR3 extends over 14 amino acids. The CDR3 sequence: CASSPGKAYNEQFF. As DNA, the CDR3 is TGTGCCAGCTCACCAGGGAAAGCCTACAATGAGCAGTTCTTC.

This chain joins TRBV6-5 and TRBJ2-5; no firm D call. In germline, CDR1 is MNHEY, CDR2 SVGAGI. The CDR3 totals 14 residues. The V and J ends lost 7 bases and 0 bases respectively, with 12 bases between them. The CDR3 region is CASTRVSNQETQYF. CDR3 bases: TGTGCCAGCACCCGGGTCTCCAACCAAGAGACCCAGTACTTC.

The gene calls are TRBV6-6 and TRBJ1-2; TRBD1 is a possible D gene (6 bases). CDR3 size: 13 residues. Germline values: CDR1 MNHNY, CDR2 SVGAGI (reference sequence). Trimming shortened V by 2 bases and J by 6 bases, and 10 bases separated the two germline ends. This chain's CDR3 is CASSYTGKNGYTF. DNA for the CDR3: TGTGCCAGCAGTTACACAGGGAAGAATGGCTACACCTTC.

The chain is built from TRBV9 and TRBJ2-1, with 10 bases matching TRBD2. V shed 0 bases, J shed 8 bases, and the junction held 17 bases outside the gene matches. In germline, CDR1 is SGDLS, CDR2 YYNGEE. The length of the CDR3 is 19 residues. The CDR3 DNA is TGTGCCAGCAGCGTAGTGGCTAGCGGGAGCGCCACGGGGTTGGATGAGCAGTTCTTC. Its translation: CASSVVASGSATGLDEQFF.

The chain has TRBV11-2 and TRBJ1-1; no clear D gene. This CDR3 has 12 residues. From germline, CDR1 is SGHAT and CDR2 FQNNGV. Deletions cut 0 bases from V and 4 bases from J, with 3 bases between. The CDR3 here is CASSLEFTEAFF. Here the CDR3 DNA reads TGTGCCAGCAGCTTAGAGTTCACTGAAGCTTTCTTT.

The chain has TRBV14 and TRBJ2-7, with unresolved D. The CDR3 is 14 residues long. V lost 5 bases, J lost 3 bases, and 14 bases lay in between. Per germline, CDR1 SGHDN and CDR2 FVKESK. The CDR3 bases are TGTGCCAGCAGCTTCGGACGGGTACTCTACGAGCAGTACTTC. Amino acids: CASSFGRVLYEQYF.

J is TRBJ2-6 and V is TRBV7-2, with 7 bases fitting TRBD1. The CDR3 loop spans 17 amino acids. CDR1 SGHTA and CDR2 FQGNSA come from the germline V gene. The V segment lost 3 bases and the J segment 1 base; nucleotides outside the gene matches: 6. The CDR3 loop reads CASSLGQSSSGANVLTF. The CDR3 bases are TGTGCCAGCAGCTTGGGACAGTCAAGTTCTGGGGCCAACGTCCTGACTTTC. The whole variable domain, filled in from reference TRBV7-2 and TRBJ2-6, reads GAGVSQSPSNKVTEKGKDVELRCDPISGHTALYWYRQSLGQGLEFLIYFQGNSAPDKSGLPSDRFSAERTGGSVSTLTIQRTQQEDSAVYLCASSLGQSSSGANVLTFGAGSRLTVL.

V and J are TRBV7-2 and TRBJ1-2; TRBD1 agrees at 8 bases. V was clipped by 5 bases and J by 7 bases; unmatched bases: 9. CDR3 length: 14 residues. Germline V lookup: CDR1 SGHTA, CDR2 FQGNSA. CDR3 loop: CASSPAGRGLGYTF. CDR3 nucleotide sequence: TGTGCCAGCAGCCCCGCCGGCAGGGGGCTTGGCTACACCTTC.

The chain combines TRBV14 with TRBJ1-2, with D possibly being TRBD1 (5 bases). The CDR3 covers 14 residues. CDR1 is SGHDN, CDR2 FVKESK, per germline. V lost 4 bases to trimming and J lost 4 bases, with 13 bases between them. The CDR3 DNA follows: TGTGCCAGCAGCCTATGGGGGGGTGGCTATGGCTACACCTTC. It encodes CASSLWGGGYGYTF.

The chain links TRBV15 to TRBJ2-3, with 9 bases fitting TRBD2. Germline values: CDR1 LNHNV, CDR2 YYDKDF (reference sequence). The CDR3 loop spans 15 amino acids. The junction had 2 bases not matched to a gene; V was cut back by 0 bases and J by 4 bases. The CDR3: CATSREGTSPDTQYF. The DNA of the CDR3 is TGTGCCACCAGCAGAGAAGGGACTAGCCCAGATACGCAGTATTTT.